This TCR beta chain is drawn from a study of shared clonotypes between healthy human individuals. The CDR3 runs 13 residues. Germline V gene data show CDR1 as SGHAT and CDR2 as FQNNGV. V lost 4 bases to trimming and J lost 0 bases, with 6 bases between them. Using around 180 ng DNA, tens of thousands of T cell genomes, the sorted-subset replicate PCRs were run. Sequenced by immunoSEQ multiplex PCR; TCRdb stores in-frame clones only, minus some. The data contain 1.4 million or so clones, 98% to 99% of them singletons. This clonotype originated in a young man in good health. The chain has TRBV11-2 and TRBJ1-1; D unclear. Sequencing was performed on naive CD4+ T cells sorted from blood. Described subset: CD45RA+ positively selected. The DNA for the CDR3 is TGTGCCAGCAGCTCGATGATGAACACTGAAGCTTTCTTT. Translating it yields CASSSMMNTEAFF.